The 10 T cell receptor beta chains given below trace back to one sample, sequenced in a study of cytomegalovirus exposure and HLA in healthy donors. 13 Jbeta primers and 60 Vbeta primers were used for the PCR. The table came from immunoSEQ multiplex PCR; TCRdb's copy has only in-frame clones and leaves some out. This sample yields some 210,000 clones, of which more than 75% are seen a single time; 1% to 1.5% belongs to the top ten. The sample taken for sequencing was PBMCs. The origin of the receptors is a man in his thirties or forties in good health and CMV-seronegative.

The rearrangement links TRBV7-9 to TRBJ1-5, with TRBD1 matching 9 bases. The CDR3 has 15 residues. Trimming cost V 5 bases and J 6 bases; bases outside gene matches: 8. Per germline, CDR1 SEHNR and CDR2 FQNEAQ (reference sequence). Here the CDR3 DNA reads TGTGCCAGCAGCCCAGTCGGACAGGGGACTCAGCCCCAGCATTTT. Protein: CASSPVGQGTQPQHF.

The chain combines TRBV6-6 with TRBJ2-3, with D maybe TRBD1 (6 bases). The CDR3 loop spans 14 amino acids. V was trimmed by 5 bases and J by 3 bases, leaving 12 bases between them. Looked up from germline, CDR1 is MNHNY and CDR2 is SVGAGI (reference sequence). The CDR3 DNA reads TGTGCCAGCAGTGAGGACAGAACGACAGATACGCAGTATTTT. Encoded protein: CASSEDRTTDTQYF.

Regarding this clone: The junction differs from germline at one of its ends, possibly a read error. The chain uses TRBV5-1 and TRBJ2-6; 10 positions match TRBD2. Germline CDR1 and CDR2: SGHRS and YFSETQ. The CDR3 loop spans 19 amino acids. CDR3 amino acids: CASRLAGSNSLGGANGLTF. DNA for the CDR3: TGCGCCAGCAGACTAGCGGGATCAAACTCTCTGGGTGGGGCCAACGGCCTGACTTTC.

The V and J genes are TRBV6-1 and TRBJ1-2; D might be TRBD1 (5 bases). CDR1 MNHNS and CDR2 SASEGT come from the germline V gene. V lost 4 bases to trimming and J lost 4 bases, with 16 bases between them. The CDR3 has 15 residues. The CDR3 DNA sequence: TGTGCCAGCAGTGGACAGCCTCGGGCGCTCTATGGCTACACCTTC. Encoded protein: CASSGQPRALYGYTF.

The chain employs TRBV27 and TRBJ2-1; TRBD1 agrees at 9 bases. This CDR3 spans 15 amino acids. V dropped 5 bases and J dropped 4; count of bases not matched to a gene: 6. CDR1 is MNHEY and CDR2 is SMNVEV in the germline V gene (reference sequence). In nucleotides, the CDR3 is TGTGCCAGCAGTCGGACAGGGGCCCCTTACAATGAGCAGTTCTTC. It translates to CASSRTGAPYNEQFF.

The V gene is TRBV6-1, the J gene TRBJ2-3, with 7 bases matching TRBD1. The germline CDR1 and CDR2 sequences are MNHNS and SASEGT. The CDR3 length is 13 residues. V shed 6 bases and J 1 base; nucleotides not matched to a gene: 1. The CDR3 is CASSGTGTDTQYF. The CDR3 bases are TGTGCCAGCAGCGGGACAGGCACAGATACGCAGTATTTT.

The chain has TRBV15 and TRBJ2-5, with D possibly being TRBD1 (6 bases). Trimming took 2 bases from V and 4 from J, leaving 11 bases between them. The length of the CDR3 is 14 residues. CDR1 and CDR2 (germline): LNHNV, YYDKDF (reference sequence). Written as DNA, the CDR3 is TGTGCCACCAGCAGACCTACAGGGCGAGAGACCCAGTACTTC. Its translation is CATSRPTGRETQYF. The full variable domain, completed using reference TRBV15 and TRBJ2-5, is DAMVIQNPRYQVTQFGKPVTLSCSQTLNHNVMYWYQQKSSQAPKLLFHYYDKDFNNEADTPDNFQSRRPNTSFCFLDIRSPGLGDTAMYLCATSRPTGRETQYFGPGTRLLVL.

The gene calls are TRBV5-1 and TRBJ1-2; 7 positions match TRBD1. The germline gives CDR1 SGHRS, CDR2 YFSETQ. V dropped 0 bases and J dropped 7; count of bases not matched to a gene: 6. The CDR3 spans 14 residues. The CDR3 is CASSLGQGVFGYTF. CDR3 coding DNA: TGCGCCAGCAGCTTGGGACAGGGCGTGTTTGGCTACACCTTC.

As for this clone: This CDR3 is also generated by other DNA sequences in the sample. The rearrangement links TRBV28 to TRBJ1-1, with 7 bases lining up with TRBD1. The ends lost 6 bases at V and 7 bases at J; junction bases unmatched: 11. CDR3 length equals 14 residues. Germline loops: CDR1 MDHEN, CDR2 SYDVKM. The CDR3 loop reads CASSGTANPIEAFF. The CDR3 DNA follows: TGTGCCAGCAGCGGGACAGCAAACCCCATTGAAGCTTTCTTT.

The chain has TRBV5-6 and TRBJ2-5; 12 bases are shared with TRBD1. The J call is doubtful: the DNA matches TRBJ2-7 better. From germline, CDR1 is SGHDT and CDR2 YYEEEE. The CDR3 spans 13 residues. As DNA, the CDR3 is TGTGCCAGCAGCCGGGACAGGGGGCACGAGCAGTACTTC. This codes for CASSRDRGHEQYF.